The 12 T cell receptor beta chains presented below share a single source sample, sequenced in a study of T cell responses to AZD1222 COVID-19 vaccine. Data came from immunoSEQ multiplex PCR; TCRdb stores just in-frame clones and leaves some out. This sample has about 96,000 clones, with about nine tenths found just once. Sequenced here: peripheral blood, sampled on day 0 of AZD1222 vaccination. The receptors come from an adult in good health.

The J gene is TRBJ2-2, the V gene TRBV6-5, with 8 bases aligning to TRBD2. The J segment lost 5 bases and the V segment lost 0 bases, leaving 2 bases of the junction unmatched. Germline CDR1 is MNHEY and CDR2 is SVGAGI. CDR3 length equals 15 residues. Here the CDR3 DNA reads TGTGCCAGCAGTTACTCATTAGCGGGAACCGGGGAGCTGTTTTTT. Translated: CASSYSLAGTGELFF.

The chain joins TRBV11-3 to TRBJ2-2; 12 bases line up with TRBD2. Germline V gene data show CDR1 as SGHNT and CDR2 as YENEEA. V trimming: 1 base; J trimming: 2 bases; junction bases outside the gene matches: 2. CDR3 length equals 17 residues. CDR3 amino acids: CASSLALAGGNTGELFF. CDR3 coding DNA: TGTGCCAGCAGCTTAGCACTAGCGGGAGGAAACACCGGGGAGCTGTTTTTT.

This chain links TRBV4-3 with TRBJ2-1; 8 bases match TRBD1. This CDR3 has 17 amino acids. CDR1 LGHNA and CDR2 YSLEER come from the germline V gene. J gave up 3 bases and V 0 bases, and 7 bases lay outside the gene matches. CDR3 sequence reads: CASSQEHRDRYYNEQFF. The CDR3 bases are TGCGCCAGCAGCCAAGAGCATCGGGACAGGTACTACAATGAGCAGTTCTTC.

J is TRBJ2-1 and V is TRBV7-9, with 10 positions matching TRBD1. Germline CDR1 is SEHNR and CDR2 is FQNEAQ (reference sequence). Trimming took 1 base from V and 6 from J; bases not matched to a gene: 6. The CDR3 is 16 residues long. CDR3 in amino acids: CASSLGDRGRGNEQFF. The DNA of the CDR3 is TGTGCCAGCAGCTTAGGGGACAGGGGAAGGGGCAATGAGCAGTTCTTC.

The genes are TRBV27 and TRBJ2-2; the match to TRBD2 covers 11 bases. The V gene's germline CDR1 is MNHEY and CDR2 SMNVEV (reference sequence). The CDR3 sequence is 16 residues long. Trimming removed 6 bases from V and 1 base from J; junction bases left unmatched: 4. The CDR3 loop reads CASSRGLAGNTGELFF. Written as DNA, the CDR3 is TGTGCCAGCAGCCGCGGACTAGCGGGGAACACCGGGGAGCTGTTTTTT.

The chain joins TRBV6-5 to TRBJ1-1; D ambiguous. This CDR3 is built from 16 residues. The germline V gene encodes CDR1 MNHEY and CDR2 SVGAGI. The V end was cut by 2 bases, the J end by 0 bases, with 13 bases between. The CDR3 reads CASSYGVGDLNTEAFF. DNA of the CDR3: TGTGCCAGCAGTTACGGGGTCGGGGATTTGAACACTGAAGCTTTCTTT.

The rearrangement links TRBV2 to TRBJ2-4, with TRBD2 matching 9 bases. Germline values: CDR1 SNHLY, CDR2 FYNNEI. Unmatched junction bases numbered 9, after V lost 3 bases and J lost 0 bases. The CDR3 has 18 amino acids. CDR3 nucleotides: TGTGCCAGCAGTGAGGTAGCGGGAGAGCTTGGAGCCAAAAACATTCAGTACTTC. Translation: CASSEVAGELGAKNIQYF.

V usage is TRBV18 and J usage is TRBJ2-1; no clear D. Per germline, CDR1 KGHSH and CDR2 LQKENI. The ends were cut back, 0 bases at V and 5 bases at J, with 8 bases in the middle. CDR3 length equals 14 residues. The chain's CDR3 is CASSPPSLNNEQFF. For the CDR3, the DNA is TGTGCCAGCTCACCACCGTCGCTAAACAATGAGCAGTTCTTC.

This clone has only a few counts. This chain uses TRBV7-9 with TRBJ1-4; D is unclear. Trimming cost V 2 bases and J 3 bases, with 7 bases left between them. The CDR3 spans 14 residues. Per the germline V gene, CDR1 is SEHNR and CDR2 is FQNEAQ (reference sequence). CDR3 nucleotide sequence: TGTGCCAGCAGCTTACAAGGGCCTAATGAAAAACTGTTTTTT. Its translation is CASSLQGPNEKLFF.

The J gene is TRBJ1-1, the V gene TRBV27; the D is unclear. The CDR3 extends over 16 amino acids. The V end lost 5 bases, the J end lost 1 base, and 17 bases lay between the germline ends. Germline values: CDR1 MNHEY, CDR2 SMNVEV (reference sequence). The CDR3 DNA reads TGTGCCAGCAGTCGTAGAGGGCAGGCGGGGAACACTGAAGCTTTCTTT. It encodes CASSRRGQAGNTEAFF.

The genes are TRBV7-9 and TRBJ1-3; unclear D gene. V was trimmed by 1 base and J by 1 base, leaving 8 bases between them. CDR1 is SEHNR and CDR2 is FQNEAQ in the germline V gene (reference sequence). CDR3 length equals 15 residues. The CDR3, as DNA: TGTGCCAGCAGCTTAGTGTTGTTATCTGGAAACACCATATATTTT. This gives the protein CASSLVLLSGNTIYF.

This clone was counted a few times. The genes are TRBV28 and TRBJ1-6; tentatively, D is TRBD1 (5 bases). The CDR3 is 13 amino acids. Germline V gene data show CDR1 as MDHEN and CDR2 as SYDVKM. In nucleotides, the CDR3 is TGTGCTGGGGGGGTCTCCTATAATTCACCCCTCCACTTT. This codes for CAGGVSYNSPLHF.